The entry that follows covers one T cell receptor (beta chain) sequence. Its specificity is unknown. As the sequencing template, cDNA was produced by extracting RNA and reverse transcribing it. Profiled with immunoSEQ multiplex PCR; TCRdb holds only in-frame clones, not every one. The top ten clones hold 1.5% to 2% of a sample with 200,000 to 250,000 clones, under 75% of them seen once. V lost 4 bases and J lost 3; bases outside the gene matches: 5. Germline V lookup: CDR1 MGHDK, CDR2 SYGVNS. CDR3 length equals 15 residues. Documented treatment: oral pan-JAK inhibitor, 5-10 mg twice daily. The data derive from a study of CD8+ T cells in alopecia areata. On the study more broadly: Tofacitinib therapy took 6 to 18 months; 6 months off drug came after. Overall study findings and caveats: Lesional scalp, notably in alopecia totalis/universalis, had clonality above that of normal scalp.

This clonotype was sampled from a human donor with alopecia areata. The V call is TRBV25-1, the J call TRBJ2-1; 8 nucleotides line up with TRBD2. The specimen comprised CD4+ T cells sorted from blood, sampled at week 4, from a patient treated with tofacitinib. CDR3 loop: CASSGSGGSYNEQFF. The CDR3 nucleotides are TGTGCCAGCAGTGGGTCGGGGGGGAGCTACAATGAGCAGTTCTTC.